A single sample gave rise to the 32 T cell receptor beta chains below, sequenced in a study of cytomegalovirus exposure and HLA in healthy donors. Both 60 Vbeta primers and 13 Jbeta primers went into the PCR. This table comes from immunoSEQ multiplex PCR, and its TCRdb copy is limited to in-frame clones, with some not included. In the table there are some 99,000 clones, around 70% of which are singletons. Sequencing was done on a sample of PBMCs. The receptors were gathered from a female donor in good health and CMV-seronegative.

V is TRBV30 and J is TRBJ1-5, with 8 bases matching TRBD1. CDR1 is GTSNPN, CDR2 SVGIG, per germline (reference sequence). The CDR3 has 14 residues. The junction had 2 bases not matched to a gene; V was cut back by 0 bases and J by 4 bases. The DNA for the CDR3 is TGTGCCTGGAGTGTACAGGGGGTTAATCAGCCCCAGCATTTT. Encoded protein: CAWSVQGVNQPQHF.

This sequence joins TRBV27 and TRBJ2-5; D is ambiguous. CDR1 and CDR2 (germline): MNHEY, SMNVEV (reference sequence). This CDR3 contains 13 residues. Trimming stripped 3 bases from V and 4 bases from J, with 9 bases between. CDR3 region: CASSLRTRETQYF. Written as DNA, the CDR3 is TGTGCCAGCAGTTTGCGAACCCGAGAGACCCAGTACTTC.

The V call is TRBV28, the J call TRBJ1-3, with D possibly TRBD1 on 6 matching bases. The ends were cut back, 5 bases at V and 4 bases at J, with 15 bases in the middle. This CDR3 is built from 15 residues. Germline V gene sequence: CDR1 MDHEN, CDR2 SYDVKM. The CDR3 is CASSTGHKLGNTIYF. For the CDR3, the DNA is TGTGCCAGCAGTACGGGACACAAACTGGGAAACACCATATATTTT.

This clone was detected only a few times. This sequence joins TRBV6-5 and TRBJ2-7; D possibly corresponds to TRBD2 (6 bases). The CDR3 spans 13 residues. Trimming took 6 bases from V and 2 from J, leaving 11 bases between them. Germline V CDR1 and CDR2: MNHEY, SVGAGI. For the CDR3, the DNA is TGTGCCAGCAGCCGGGACTCCGCCTACGAGCAGTACTTC. Its protein product is CASSRDSAYEQYF.

The chain uses TRBV7-9 and TRBJ1-2, with D unclear. CDR3 size: 14 residues. Germline V gene sequence: CDR1 SEHNR, CDR2 FQNEAQ (reference sequence). V lost 0 bases and J lost 2, with 7 bases in between. The CDR3 coding sequence is TGTGCCAGCAGCTTAGCCAGAGGAAACTATGGCTACACCTTC. This codes for CASSLARGNYGYTF.

This rearrangement joins TRBV11-3 to TRBJ2-5, with TRBD2 matching over 7 bases. CDR1 and CDR2 from the germline V gene are SGHNT and YENEEA. With V trimmed by 6 bases and J by 1 base, 5 bases remained unmatched. The CDR3 is 14 amino acids. CDR3 protein: CASRARTSQETQYF. As DNA, the CDR3 is TGTGCCAGCAGGGCACGGACTAGCCAAGAGACCCAGTACTTC. The whole variable domain, filled in from reference TRBV11-3 and TRBJ2-5, reads EAGVVQSPRYKIIEKKQPVAFWCNPISGHNTLYWYLQNLGQGPELLIRYENEEAVDDSQLPKDRFSAERLKGVDSTLKIQPAELGDSAVYLCASRARTSQETQYFGPGTRLLVL.

This clone was counted a single time. The V and J genes are TRBV27 and TRBJ1-1; possibly TRBD1 for D (5 bases). The CDR3 contains 16 residues. Germline V CDR1 and CDR2: MNHEY, SMNVEV (reference sequence). V was pared by 4 bases and J by 0 bases, with 15 bases between. The CDR3 DNA reads as TGTGCCAGCAGTTCATTTACGGGGGTTGTGAACACTGAAGCTTTCTTT. Translated, it gives CASSSFTGVVNTEAFF.

The V and J genes are TRBV5-1 and TRBJ1-1, with 11 bases fitting TRBD1. Germline values: CDR1 SGHRS, CDR2 YFSETQ. The CDR3 has 14 residues. V was clipped by 3 bases and J by 4 bases; unmatched bases: 2. The CDR3, as DNA: TGCGCCAGCAGCTCGGGACAGGGGGTCACTGAAGCTTTCTTT. It is translated as CASSSGQGVTEAFF.

The chain couples TRBV30 to TRBJ2-5; the match to TRBD2 covers 9 bases. The trim removed 5 bases at V and 5 bases at J, leaving 9 bases unmatched. CDR1 and CDR2 (germline): GTSNPN, SVGIG (reference sequence). The CDR3 sequence is 14 residues long. In DNA, the CDR3 is TGTGCCTGGCAAGCGGGAGGAAGGTGGGAGACCCAGTACTTC. This encodes CAWQAGGRWETQYF.

The chain carries TRBV28 and TRBJ1-1; the D gene is possibly TRBD1 (6 bases). From germline, CDR1 is MDHEN and CDR2 SYDVKM. The CDR3 covers 15 residues. Trimming removed 4 bases from V and 0 bases from J, with 12 bases in between. The CDR3 spells CASSSLDRMNTEAFF. The CDR3 DNA sequence: TGTGCCAGCAGTTCTCTCGACAGGATGAACACTGAAGCTTTCTTT.

This clone showed up just a few times. The V and J genes are TRBV6-1 and TRBJ2-7, with 8 positions matching TRBD1. With V trimmed by 5 bases and J by 2 bases, 8 bases remained unmatched. Germline V gives CDR1 MNHNS, CDR2 SASEGT. This CDR3 is built from 15 residues. The CDR3 is CASSRDRLPAYEQYF. The DNA for the CDR3 is TGTGCCAGCAGTCGGGACAGGCTGCCTGCCTACGAGCAGTACTTC.

CDR3 region: CASSLGQGVSYEQYF. The CDR3 bases are TGTGCCAGCAGCTTGGGGCAGGGCGTCTCCTACGAGCAGTACTTC. The rearrangement links TRBV5-6 to TRBJ2-7, with D possibly being TRBD1 (5 bases). V was pared by 0 bases and J by 0 bases, with 10 bases between. The CDR3 extends over 15 amino acids. The germline gives CDR1 SGHDT, CDR2 YYEEEE.

This chain links TRBV29-1 with TRBJ2-7; D is possibly TRBD1 (5 bases). Between the trimmed V and J ends, which lost 4 bases and 4 bases, there was a span of 11 bases. Germline V lookup: CDR1 SQVTM, CDR2 ANQGSEA. The CDR3 runs 12 residues. Written as DNA, the CDR3 is TGCAGCGTTGCCAGGGAAGGGTACGAGCAGTACTTC. Its translation: CSVAREGYEQYF.

The chain employs TRBV10-2 and TRBJ2-1, with D possibly TRBD2 on 5 matching bases. This CDR3 has 13 amino acids. Germline V gene data show CDR1 as WSHSY and CDR2 as SAAADI. The ends were cut back, 4 bases at V and 7 bases at J, with 11 bases in the middle. The CDR3 DNA reads as TGCGCCAGCAGTGTGAGTCTAGCTAATGAGCAGTTCTTC. Protein sequence: CASSVSLANEQFF.

This chain connects TRBV13 to TRBJ1-4, with TRBD1 matching over 9 bases. The V gene end was trimmed by 5 bases and the J gene end by 6 bases; junction bases not matched to a gene: 16. Germline CDR1 reads PRHDT; CDR2 reads FYEKMQ (reference sequence). This CDR3 has 18 residues. In DNA form, the CDR3 reads TGTGCCAGCAGCGTCCGCCGGGACAGGGAAGAAAGATATGAAAAACTGTTTTTT. This codes for CASSVRRDREERYEKLFF.

CDR3 loop: CASSLRGTPYNEQFF. CDR3 nucleotide sequence: TGTGCCAGCAGTTTAAGAGGGACACCCTACAATGAGCAGTTCTTC. This chain links TRBV27 with TRBJ2-1; TRBD1 is a possible D gene (6 bases). CDR3 length: 15 amino acids. Germline CDR1 MNHEY, CDR2 SMNVEV (reference sequence). The V end was cut by 2 bases, the J end by 2 bases, with 10 bases between.

The chain recombines TRBV19 with TRBJ1-6, with 8 bases aligning to TRBD1. Germline V gives CDR1 LNHDA, CDR2 SQIVND (reference sequence). V lost 3 bases and J lost 6; bases outside the gene matches: 7. The CDR3 totals 16 residues. The CDR3 coding sequence is TGTGCCAGTAGTATTCCGACCGGGACAGGTAATTCACCCCTCCACTTT. This translates into CASSIPTGTGNSPLHF.

V is TRBV7-9 and J is TRBJ2-3, with 9 bases aligning to TRBD2. After removal of 5 bases from V and 3 bases from J, the junction contained 6 bases not matched to a gene. CDR3 length: 15 residues. Germline V gives CDR1 SEHNR, CDR2 FQNEAQ (reference sequence). In DNA, the CDR3 is TGTGCCAGCAGCCGTACTAGCGGGCATACAGATACGCAGTATTTT. Amino acids: CASSRTSGHTDTQYF.

This chain uses TRBV2 with TRBJ1-6; 7 bases are shared with TRBD1. Germline loops: CDR1 SNHLY, CDR2 FYNNEI. CDR3 size: 15 residues. V dropped 4 bases and J dropped 10; count of bases not matched to a gene: 10. This CDR3 is CASSGRGFSESPLHF. The CDR3 bases are TGTGCCAGCAGTGGCAGGGGGTTTTCGGAATCACCCCTCCACTTT. Variable domain in full (rest from reference TRBV2 and TRBJ1-6): EPEVTQTPSHQVTQMGQEVILRCVPISNHLYFYWYRQILGQKVEFLVSFYNNEISEKSEIFDDQFSVERPDGSNFTLKIRSTKLEDSAMYFCASSGRGFSESPLHFGNGTRLTVT.

This clone was picked up one time. CDR3 residues: CASSLIVGDYEQYF. The DNA of the CDR3 is TGTGCCAGCAGCTTGATCGTGGGGGACTACGAGCAGTACTTC. The V gene is TRBV7-9, the J gene TRBJ2-5; D assignment may be TRBD1 or TRBD2 (5 bases each). TRBJ2-7 explains the end of the DNA better; the J call may be wrong. Per the germline V gene, CDR1 is SEHNR and CDR2 is FQNEAQ (reference sequence). This CDR3 contains 14 residues.

J is TRBJ2-7 and V is TRBV5-1, with 7 bases fitting TRBD1. CDR1 is SGHRS, CDR2 YFSETQ, per germline. V was pared by 0 bases and J by 3 bases, with 6 bases of the junction left unmatched. The CDR3 has 15 amino acids. This chain's CDR3 is CASSLEGTVNYEQYF. As DNA, the CDR3 is TGCGCCAGCAGCTTGGAGGGGACAGTCAACTACGAGCAGTACTTC.

This clone was picked up a small number of times. The CDR3 DNA reads as TGTGCCAGCAGCTCGGCCATTCGACATAACTATGGCTACACCTTC. It specifies CASSSAIRHNYGYTF. The chain joins TRBV11-2 to TRBJ1-2; no firm D call. The CDR3 extends over 15 amino acids. V dropped 4 bases and J dropped 1 base, with 13 bases sitting between them. CDR1 and CDR2 from the germline V gene are SGHAT and FQNNGV.

The chain couples TRBV6-6 to TRBJ1-1; tentative D call: TRBD1 (6 bases). Germline V gene lookup returns CDR1 MNHNY and CDR2 SVGAGI (reference sequence). The V gene lost 0 bases and the J gene lost 7 bases, with 15 bases spanning the gap. The CDR3 has 15 amino acids. The CDR3 nucleotides read TGTGCCAGCAGTTACTCCGCAGGGGTAGGTGTTGAAGCTTTCTTT. Translation: CASSYSAGVGVEAFF.

CDR3 amino acids: CASSLGQGFTDTQYF. In DNA form, the CDR3 reads TGCGCCAGCAGCCTAGGACAGGGCTTCACAGATACGCAGTATTTT. This chain connects TRBV5-1 to TRBJ2-3; 8 nucleotides agree with TRBD1. The CDR3 loop spans 15 amino acids. The germline V gene has CDR1 SGHRS and CDR2 YFSETQ. V dropped 4 bases and J dropped 2; count of bases not matched to a gene: 6.

This chain uses TRBV5-1 with TRBJ2-7, with 7 positions matching TRBD2. The V and J ends lost 7 bases and 1 base, in that order; junction bases with no gene match: 5. The CDR3 spans 13 residues. Germline V CDR1 and CDR2: SGHRS, YFSETQ. This chain's CDR3 is CASGASGSYEQYF. The CDR3 DNA follows: TGCGCCAGCGGAGCTAGCGGTTCCTACGAGCAGTACTTC. Full variable domain (rest looked up from reference TRBV5-1 and TRBJ2-7): KAGVTQTPRYLIKTRGQQVTLSCSPISGHRSVSWYQQTPGQGLQFLFEYFSETQRNKGNFPGRFSGRQFSNSRSEMNVSTLELGDSALYLCASGASGSYEQYFGPGTRLTVT.

The V gene is TRBV19, the J gene TRBJ2-1; possibly TRBD1 for D (5 bases). Germline CDR1 is LNHDA and CDR2 is SQIVND (reference sequence). CDR3 length equals 13 residues. V shed 6 bases and J shed 8 bases, with 14 bases lying between them. The CDR3 spells CASSWQGRDEQFF. CDR3 nucleotides: TGTGCCAGTAGCTGGCAGGGTCGGGATGAGCAGTTCTTC. The variable domain in full, with the rest retrieved from reference TRBV19 and TRBJ2-1, is DGGITQSPKYLFRKEGQNVTLSCEQNLNHDAMYWYRQDPGQGLRLIYYSQIVNDFQKGDIAEGYSVSREKKESFPLTVTSAQKNPTAFYLCASSWQGRDEQFFGPGTRLTVL.

Only a few counts were recorded for this clone. The chain combines TRBV6-5 with TRBJ2-5; the D is unclear. Germline V gene lookup returns CDR1 MNHEY and CDR2 SVGAGI. The CDR3 spans 14 residues. V lost 0 bases to trimming and J lost 1 base, with 6 bases between them. The CDR3 sequence is CASSYSSSQETQYF. In nucleotides, the CDR3 is TGTGCCAGCAGTTACTCGTCTAGCCAAGAGACCCAGTACTTC.

The CDR3 reads CASSPSGTGGLGNEQYF. For the CDR3, the DNA is TGTGCCAGCTCACCGTCCGGGACAGGGGGCTTAGGGAACGAGCAGTACTTC. The chain uses TRBV18 and TRBJ2-7, with 12 bases fitting TRBD1. The germline V gene has CDR1 KGHSH and CDR2 LQKENI. The CDR3 has 17 residues. V was clipped by 3 bases and J by 5 bases; unmatched bases: 11.

The chain employs TRBV28 and TRBJ2-7; TRBD1 matches at 7 bases. Germline-derived CDR1 and CDR2 are MDHEN and SYDVKM. Trimming removed 6 bases from V and 1 base from J; junction bases left unmatched: 9. CDR3 size: 15 residues. CDR3 coding DNA: TGTGCCAGCAGACCCCCGACAGGGCGGTCCTACGAGCAGTACTTC. Translating gives CASRPPTGRSYEQYF. Complete variable domain (other parts from reference TRBV28 and TRBJ2-7): DVKVTQSSRYLVKRTGEKVFLECVQDMDHENMFWYRQDPGLGLRLIYFSYDVKMKEKGDIPEGYSVSREKKERFSLILESASTNQTSMYLCASRPPTGRSYEQYFGPGTRLTVT.

The chain uses TRBV7-3 and TRBJ2-1; D perhaps matches TRBD1 (5 bases). Trimming shortened V by 2 bases and J by 8 bases, and 10 bases separated the two germline ends. This CDR3 comprises 13 residues. Looked up from germline, CDR1 is SGHTA and CDR2 is FQGTGA. The CDR3 bases are TGTGCCAGCAGCTTAGGGCTAGGGGATGAGCAGTTCTTC. This translates into CASSLGLGDEQFF.

This chain uses TRBV5-1 with TRBJ2-1; possibly TRBD2 for D (6 bases). Trimming shortened V by 0 bases and J by 0 bases, and 10 bases separated the two germline ends. CDR1 and CDR2 from the germline V gene are SGHRS and YFSETQ. The CDR3 is made up of 16 amino acids. Here the CDR3 DNA reads TGCGCCAGCAGCTTGGGTGGAGGGAGCTCCTACAATGAGCAGTTCTTC. It translates to CASSLGGGSSYNEQFF.

The chain couples TRBV4-3 to TRBJ1-4; 9 bases fit TRBD1. Germline V gives CDR1 LGHNA, CDR2 YSLEER. V was clipped by 4 bases and J by 4 bases; unmatched bases: 4. The CDR3 is 15 residues long. The CDR3 reads CASSLKDRGNEKLFF. CDR3 sequence (DNA): TGCGCCAGCAGCCTAAAGGACAGGGGTAATGAAAAACTGTTTTTT.